These 17 T cell receptor beta chains were sequenced from one sample in a study of T cell responses to AZD1222 COVID-19 vaccine. Profiled with immunoSEQ multiplex PCR; TCRdb holds only in-frame clones, not every one. Of approximately 150,000 clones listed, roughly nine tenths are singletons. The specimen comprised peripheral blood, sampled on day 0 of AZD1222 vaccination. All receptors come from an adult in good health.

This clone has a handful of counts. The chain links TRBV2 to TRBJ1-1; a possible D gene is TRBD1 (5 bases). The germline V gene has CDR1 SNHLY and CDR2 FYNNEI. The CDR3 extends over 15 amino acids. Between the trimmed V and J ends, which lost 2 bases and 1 base, there was a span of 11 bases. As DNA, the CDR3 is TGTGCCAGCAGTGAATGGGGGACGGCGAACACTGAAGCTTTCTTT. The encoded protein is CASSEWGTANTEAFF. Full variable domain (remainder filled in from reference TRBV2 and TRBJ1-1): EPEVTQTPSHQVTQMGQEVILRCVPISNHLYFYWYRQILGQKVEFLVSFYNNEISEKSEIFDDQFSVERPDGSNFTLKIRSTKLEDSAMYFCASSEWGTANTEAFFGQGTRLTVV.

This sequence joins TRBV18 and TRBJ2-2, with 8 nucleotides matching TRBD1. Germline V gives CDR1 KGHSH, CDR2 LQKENI. J was trimmed by 0 bases and V by 3 bases; bases with no gene match: 9. The CDR3 length is 18 residues. DNA of the CDR3: TGTGCCAGCTCACCGTGGACAGGGAACGGTGCGAACACCGGGGAGCTGTTTTTT. Amino acid sequence: CASSPWTGNGANTGELFF.

The chain recombines TRBV6-6 with TRBJ2-5; D possibly corresponds to TRBD2 (5 bases). The CDR3 is 16 residues long. Germline V gives CDR1 MNHNY, CDR2 SVGAGI (reference sequence). V was cut by 4 bases and J by 2 bases, with 17 bases left in between. The CDR3: CASSSAEVGIQETQYF. CDR3 coding DNA: TGTGCCAGCAGTTCCGCGGAGGTGGGGATTCAAGAGACCCAGTACTTC.

This chain links TRBV7-6 with TRBJ2-5; the match to TRBD1 covers 10 bases. Trimming cost V 4 bases and J 5 bases; bases outside gene matches: 7. The germline V gene has CDR1 SGHVS and CDR2 FNYEAQ. This CDR3 has 15 amino acids. In nucleotides, the CDR3 is TGTGCCAGCAGCTCCGACAGGGGGCGCAGGGAGACCCAGTACTTC. This translates into CASSSDRGRRETQYF.

The V gene is TRBV14, the J gene TRBJ1-2, with 8 bases fitting TRBD1. Germline V lookup: CDR1 SGHDN, CDR2 FVKESK. V lost 5 bases and J lost 8; bases outside the gene matches: 7. This CDR3 has 13 residues. CDR3 region: CASSGQGSHGYTF. CDR3 coding DNA: TGTGCCAGCAGCGGACAGGGATCACACGGCTACACCTTC.

CDR3: CASRRHPGLDRGETQYF. Here the CDR3 DNA reads TGCGCCAGCAGGAGGCATCCGGGACTAGACAGGGGGGAGACCCAGTACTTC. V usage is TRBV10-2 and J usage is TRBJ2-5, with D perhaps TRBD1 (9 bases). Germline CDR1 WSHSY, CDR2 SAAADI. The CDR3 is 17 amino acids. V was shortened by 6 bases and J by 5 bases, with 25 bases between the two germline ends.

The genes are TRBV19 and TRBJ1-5, with 9 positions matching TRBD1. The germline gives CDR1 LNHDA, CDR2 SQIVND (reference sequence). The junction had 5 bases not matched to a gene; V was cut back by 4 bases and J by 4 bases. The CDR3 covers 15 residues. The CDR3 DNA reads as TGTGCCAGTAGTACCGGGACAGGGTCAAATCAGCCCCAGCATTTT. Translating it yields CASSTGTGSNQPQHF.

This clone was found once. This rearrangement joins TRBV19 to TRBJ2-7, with D perhaps TRBD1 (6 bases). Per the germline V gene, CDR1 is LNHDA and CDR2 is SQIVND (reference sequence). V gave up 3 bases and J gave up 2 bases, with 14 bases separating them. CDR3 length: 15 amino acids. The CDR3 DNA follows: TGTGCCAGTAGTATCAGGGGCCCCCTCCCCTACGAGCAGTACTTC. As protein: CASSIRGPLPYEQYF.

The chain links TRBV7-2 to TRBJ1-2; a possible D gene is TRBD1 (6 bases). Trimming left V 5 bases short and J 2 bases short, with 18 bases between. CDR1 and CDR2 from the germline V gene are SGHTA and FQGNSA. The CDR3 loop spans 16 amino acids. CDR3 protein: CASSPPVGDTNYGYTF. The DNA of the CDR3 is TGTGCCAGCAGCCCCCCAGTGGGGGACACCAACTATGGCTACACCTTC.

The rearrangement links TRBV5-6 to TRBJ2-7; 8 bases agree with TRBD2. The J segment lost 7 bases and the V segment lost 1 base, leaving 7 bases of the junction unmatched. Germline V gene lookup returns CDR1 SGHDT and CDR2 YYEEEE. The CDR3 consists of 14 residues. In DNA form, the CDR3 reads TGTGCCAGCAGCTTGCCCAGCGGGGGATTGGAGCAGTACTTC. It specifies CASSLPSGGLEQYF. The full variable domain, with the rest looked up from reference TRBV5-6 and TRBJ2-7, is DAGVTQSPTHLIKTRGQQVTLRCSPKSGHDTVSWYQQALGQGPQFIFQYYEEEERQRGNFPDRFSGHQFPNYSSELNVNALLLGDSALYLCASSLPSGGLEQYFGPGTRLTVT.

The chain carries TRBV3-1 (or the pseudogene TRBV3-2) and TRBJ2-3; D not certain. Trimming removed 0 bases from V and 4 bases from J, with 17 bases in between. Germline V gene data show CDR1 as LGHDT and CDR2 as YNNKEL (reference sequence). The CDR3 totals 17 residues. CDR3 loop: CASSQELSLSGADTQYF. As DNA, the CDR3 is TGTGCCAGCAGCCAAGAGCTTAGTCTTTCTGGGGCAGATACGCAGTATTTT.

Comments on this clone: Germline is not matched at one junction end, which may reflect a read error. The chain has TRBV6-5 and TRBJ2-7; D not certain. The CDR3 spans 11 residues. Germline CDR1 is MNHEY and CDR2 is SVGAGI. The CDR3 spells CAGSYMDEQYF. The DNA for the CDR3 is TGTGCCGGCAGTTACATGGACGAGCAGTACTTC.

The genes are TRBV5-1 and TRBJ2-5; 15 bases fit TRBD2. Unmatched junction bases numbered 7, after V lost 3 bases and J lost 4 bases. Germline CDR1 is SGHRS and CDR2 is YFSETQ. The CDR3 runs to 17 residues. The chain's CDR3 is CASSSGLAGGPGETQYF. CDR3 bases: TGCGCCAGCAGCTCTGGACTAGCGGGGGGGCCCGGAGAGACCCAGTACTTC.

The chain couples TRBV7-3 to TRBJ2-7; 9 bases line up with TRBD2. This CDR3 is 15 amino acids long. CDR1 SGHTA and CDR2 FQGTGA come from the germline V gene. The trim removed 1 base at V and 0 bases at J, leaving 1 base unmatched. CDR3 amino acids: CASSLKLAGSYEQYF. The CDR3 DNA is TGTGCCAGCAGCTTAAAACTAGCGGGCTCCTACGAGCAGTACTTC.

This clone occurred once. The chain links TRBV7-8 to TRBJ1-4, with 8 bases that match TRBD1. CDR3 length: 15 amino acids. Germline-derived CDR1 and CDR2 are SGHVS and FQNEAQ. V lost 3 bases to trimming and J lost 6 bases; unmatched junction nucleotides: 6. The CDR3 DNA is TGTGCCAGCAGCTTCAGGACAGGGCTGGATGAAAAACTGTTTTTT. This gives the protein CASSFRTGLDEKLFF.

V is TRBV19 and J is TRBJ2-1; D possibly matches TRBD1 or TRBD2 (5 bases each). CDR1 and CDR2 (germline): LNHDA, SQIVND (reference sequence). This CDR3 region has 15 residues. V lost 5 bases to trimming and J lost 0 bases, with 11 bases between them. Written as DNA, the CDR3 is TGTGCCAGTAGTCGGGACGGCCGCTCCTACAATGAGCAGTTCTTC. Its protein product is CASSRDGRSYNEQFF.

The V gene is TRBV27, the J gene TRBJ1-2, with 12 bases identical to TRBD1. The CDR3 is made up of 18 amino acids. CDR1 is MNHEY, CDR2 SMNVEV, per germline (reference sequence). V shed 7 bases and J 4 bases; nucleotides not matched to a gene: 16. The CDR3 DNA reads TGTGCCAGCACGAACCGCGGGACAGGGGGCTCACCCACCTATGGCTACACCTTC. Amino acid sequence: CASTNRGTGGSPTYGYTF.